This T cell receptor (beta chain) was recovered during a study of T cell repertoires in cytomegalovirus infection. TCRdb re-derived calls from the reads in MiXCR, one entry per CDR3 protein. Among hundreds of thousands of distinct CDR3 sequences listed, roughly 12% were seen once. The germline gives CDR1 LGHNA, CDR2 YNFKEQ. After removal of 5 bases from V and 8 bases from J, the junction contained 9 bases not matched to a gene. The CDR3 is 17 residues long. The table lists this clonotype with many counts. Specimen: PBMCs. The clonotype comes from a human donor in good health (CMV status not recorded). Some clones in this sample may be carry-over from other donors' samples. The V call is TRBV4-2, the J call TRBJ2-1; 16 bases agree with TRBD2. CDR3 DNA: TGTGCCAGCAGCGCCGGGACTAGCGGGAGGGCTTGGGATGAGCAGTTCTTC. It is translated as CASSAGTSGRAWDEQFF.